Listed here are 27 T cell receptor beta chains from one sample, sequenced in a study of beta chain features in type 1 diabetes. Reverse transcription of all isolated RNA meant that expressed TCRB transcripts were sequenced. Clones were sequenced by immunoSEQ multiplex PCR, and TCRdb holds only the in-frame ones, with some missing. Among 20,000 to 30,000 clones listed, about 72% were seen once. The sample taken for sequencing was Tregs from blood. The receptors here all came from a woman in her thirties or forties in good health.

The rearrangement links TRBV20-1 to TRBJ2-1, with D tentatively TRBD2 (5 bases). Germline V CDR1 and CDR2: DFQATT, SNEGSKA (reference sequence). Between the trimmed V and J ends, which lost 1 base and 12 bases, there was a span of 10 bases. The CDR3 consists of 11 residues. The CDR3 reads CSARGSAVQFF. The CDR3 DNA reads as TGCAGTGCTAGAGGTTCAGCGGTGCAGTTCTTC.

This clone has more than one count but fewer than ten. The J gene is TRBJ2-4, the V gene TRBV10-3, with 9 bases aligning to TRBD1. The CDR3 loop spans 17 amino acids. Germline values: CDR1 ENHRY, CDR2 SYGVKD. V trimming: 3 bases; J trimming: 7 bases; junction bases outside the gene matches: 13. In DNA form, the CDR3 reads TGTGCCATCAGTGACCCCGTCAGCACAGGGGGCATGAACATTCAGTACTTC. Translating it yields CAISDPVSTGGMNIQYF.

V is TRBV5-1 and J is TRBJ2-3; unclear D gene. CDR1 and CDR2 from the germline V gene are SGHRS and YFSETQ. The CDR3 has 14 amino acids. With 0 bases removed from V and 6 bases from J, the gap between germline ends came to 11 bases. The CDR3 nucleotides are TGCGCCAGCAGCTTGGCTGCTAGTATCGATACGCAGTATTTT. Its translation: CASSLAASIDTQYF.

This clone showed up just a few times. CDR3: CASSLGGSETQYF. In nucleotides, the CDR3 is TGTGCCAGCAGCTTAGGGGGCTCGGAGACCCAGTACTTC. The chain carries TRBV5-4 and TRBJ2-5; 7 bases align to TRBD1. With 2 bases clipped from V and 5 bases from J, the junction kept 3 bases outside the gene matches. The CDR3 length is 13 residues. Germline values: CDR1 SGHNT, CDR2 YYREEE (reference sequence).

The CDR3 coding sequence is TGCAGCGTTGCCGGGGGTGGAAACACCATATATTTT. Its translation: CSVAGGGNTIYF. The chain couples TRBV29-1 to TRBJ1-3; possibly TRBD1 for D (5 bases). There are 12 residues in the CDR3. Germline CDR1 SQVTM, CDR2 ANQGSEA. V gave up 4 bases and J gave up 3 bases, with 7 bases separating them.

The chain combines TRBV5-1 with TRBJ2-5; 7 bases map to TRBD1. This CDR3 is built from 14 residues. Germline loops: CDR1 SGHRS, CDR2 YFSETQ. With 4 bases clipped from V and 3 bases from J, the junction kept 6 bases outside the gene matches. CDR3 DNA sequence: TGCGCCAGCAGCACGGGACAGCTGGAAGAGACCCAGTACTTC. This sequence encodes CASSTGQLEETQYF.

The gene calls are TRBV18 and TRBJ2-3; D ambiguous. This CDR3 is 14 amino acids long. Germline V gene sequence: CDR1 KGHSH, CDR2 LQKENI. V lost 1 base to trimming and J lost 2 bases, with 7 bases between them. The CDR3 bases are TGTGCCAGCTCACCACAGGAGTCCACAGATACGCAGTATTTT. It specifies CASSPQESTDTQYF.

The gene calls are TRBV5-1 and TRBJ1-2, with no clear D. Germline values: CDR1 SGHRS, CDR2 YFSETQ. This CDR3 spans 15 amino acids. Trimming took off 1 base at V and 7 bases at J, with 17 bases between the two ends. This CDR3 is CASSLSDLPRGGYTF. CDR3 in DNA: TGCGCCAGCAGCTTGTCGGACCTCCCACGGGGTGGCTACACCTTC.

V gene TRBV11-1 combines with J gene TRBJ1-1, with TRBD1 matching 7 bases. The CDR3 sequence is 15 residues long. V shed 4 bases, J shed 5 bases, and the junction held 10 bases outside the gene matches. The germline gives CDR1 SGHAT, CDR2 FQDESV (reference sequence). The DNA for the CDR3 is TGTGCCAGCAGCTCGACAGGGCAGGCGGGAACTGAAGCTTTCTTT. As protein: CASSSTGQAGTEAFF.

The rearrangement links TRBV5-4 to TRBJ1-4; 7 positions match TRBD1. This CDR3 region has 14 residues. V lost 0 bases to trimming and J lost 6 bases; unmatched junction nucleotides: 2. Germline values: CDR1 SGHNT, CDR2 YYREEE (reference sequence). Written as DNA, the CDR3 is TGTGCCAGCAGCTTGGGACAGGGCGATGAAAAACTGTTTTTT. Translated, it gives CASSLGQGDEKLFF.

The chain couples TRBV7-9 to TRBJ1-3; 7 bases are a match to TRBD1. Germline V CDR1 and CDR2: SEHNR, FQNEAQ (reference sequence). Germline trimming cut 7 bases from V and 1 base from J; bases unmatched to any gene: 4. The CDR3 contains 14 residues. The CDR3 DNA reads as TGTGCCAGCACTGAGACAGGGTCTGGAAACACCATATATTTT. It encodes CASTETGSGNTIYF.

V usage is TRBV5-1 and J usage is TRBJ2-7; weak D call: TRBD1 (6 bases). The CDR3 covers 14 residues. V was shortened by 4 bases and J by 2 bases, with 13 bases between the two germline ends. The V gene's germline CDR1 is SGHRS and CDR2 YFSETQ. The CDR3 protein is CASSPTGIAYEQYF. Here the CDR3 DNA reads TGCGCCAGCAGCCCGACAGGTATAGCCTACGAGCAGTACTTC. The full variable domain, its missing parts supplied by reference TRBV5-1 and TRBJ2-7, is KAGVTQTPRYLIKTRGQQVTLSCSPISGHRSVSWYQQTPGQGLQFLFEYFSETQRNKGNFPGRFSGRQFSNSRSEMNVSTLELGDSALYLCASSPTGIAYEQYFGPGTRLTVT.

This clone was recorded a few times. This rearrangement joins TRBV5-6 to TRBJ1-2, with D unclear. Germline V gene data show CDR1 as SGHDT and CDR2 as YYEEEE. The CDR3 contains 14 residues. V was clipped by 5 bases and J by 3 bases, with 14 bases between them. DNA of the CDR3: TGTGCCAGCAGTACCCACGGGGATTACTATGGCTACACCTTC. Amino acids: CASSTHGDYYGYTF.

The V call is TRBV4-1, the J call TRBJ2-1; possible D gene TRBD2, 7 bases. V dropped 5 bases and J dropped 5 bases, with 22 bases sitting between them. CDR3 length: 17 amino acids. Germline V gene data show CDR1 as MGHRA and CDR2 as YSYEKL. The CDR3 bases are TGCGCCAGCAGCGGTTGGGGGACCGGGGGGCATAACAATGAGCAGTTCTTC. It encodes CASSGWGTGGHNNEQFF.

The rearrangement joins TRBV10-1 to TRBJ2-3, with 8 bases lining up with TRBD2. Germline V gene sequence: CDR1 WNHNN, CDR2 SYGVQD (reference sequence). The CDR3 consists of 16 residues. V dropped 6 bases and J dropped 9; count of bases not matched to a gene: 17. The CDR3 nucleotides read TGCGCCAGCAGCTTTGGACTAGCTAAGGGTGATCGGACGCAGTATTTT. Translated: CASSFGLAKGDRTQYF.

This clone showed up just a few times. This sequence joins TRBV10-3 and TRBJ2-1; D is perhaps TRBD1 (7 bases). The CDR3 consists of 13 residues. CDR1 and CDR2 (germline): ENHRY, SYGVKD. V lost 11 bases and J lost 6, with 17 bases in between. Here the CDR3 reads CAQGRGASNEQFF. Written as DNA, the CDR3 is TGTGCCCAGGGCAGGGGGGCGAGCAATGAGCAGTTCTTC.

The chain recombines TRBV7-2 with TRBJ2-1; TRBD1 might be the D (5 bases). The CDR3 consists of 14 residues. Trimming pared 5 bases from V and 6 bases from J, leaving 14 bases between. Germline V gives CDR1 SGHTA, CDR2 FQGNSA. The CDR3 sequence: CASSRRRGSNEQFF. The CDR3, as DNA: TGTGCCAGCAGCCGTCGAAGGGGCAGCAATGAGCAGTTCTTC. Combining the CDR3 with reference TRBV7-2 and TRBJ2-1 gives the whole variable domain GAGVSQSPSNKVTEKGKDVELRCDPISGHTALYWYRQSLGQGLEFLIYFQGNSAPDKSGLPSDRFSAERTGGSVSTLTIQRTQQEDSAVYLCASSRRRGSNEQFFGPGTRLTVL.

CDR3 amino acids: CATLRGDRSNNEQFF. The CDR3, as DNA: TGTGCCACCCTTAGGGGGGACAGATCTAACAATGAGCAGTTCTTC. The genes are TRBV25-1 and TRBJ2-1, with D possibly matching TRBD1 (7 bases). This CDR3 spans 15 amino acids. The ends were cut back, 10 bases at V and 5 bases at J, with 21 bases in the middle. CDR1 is MGHDK, CDR2 SYGVNS, per germline.

The rearrangement uses TRBV29-1 and TRBJ2-7; D possibly corresponds to TRBD2 (6 bases). The germline V and J ends were trimmed by 0 bases and 4 bases, with 16 bases remaining between them. CDR3 length: 15 residues. CDR1 is SQVTM, CDR2 ANQGSEA, per germline. The DNA of the CDR3 is TGCAGCGTTGAAGATCGGCGGGACTGGGGGTACGAGCAGTACTTC. It encodes CSVEDRRDWGYEQYF.

The V gene is TRBV20-1, the J gene TRBJ2-5; no firm D call. Looked up from germline, CDR1 is DFQATT and CDR2 is SNEGSKA (reference sequence). The CDR3 sequence is 11 residues long. The ends were cut back, 0 bases at V and 4 bases at J, with 3 bases in the middle. CDR3: CSARDIETQYF. DNA of the CDR3: TGCAGTGCTAGAGATATAGAGACCCAGTACTTC.

The V gene is TRBV7-2, the J gene TRBJ2-6; possibly TRBD2 for D (8 bases). The V and J ends lost 4 bases and 4 bases respectively, with 20 bases between them. The CDR3 totals 18 residues. The V gene's germline CDR1 is SGHTA and CDR2 FQGNSA. The CDR3 reads CASSSREGALEGANVLTF. CDR3 DNA sequence: TGTGCCAGCAGCTCACGGGAGGGGGCCCTCGAGGGGGCCAACGTCCTGACTTTC. The complete variable domain, with remaining parts taken from reference TRBV7-2 and TRBJ2-6, reads GAGVSQSPSNKVTEKGKDVELRCDPISGHTALYWYRQSLGQGLEFLIYFQGNSAPDKSGLPSDRFSAERTGGSVSTLTIQRTQQEDSAVYLCASSSREGALEGANVLTFGAGSRLTVL.

The chain carries TRBV7-2 and TRBJ2-5, with D uncertain. The CDR3 runs 12 residues. The V gene lost 1 base and the J gene lost 6 bases, with 6 bases spanning the gap. Germline V lookup: CDR1 SGHTA, CDR2 FQGNSA. The CDR3 sequence: CASSLVLKTQYF. The DNA for the CDR3 is TGTGCCAGCAGCTTAGTTCTTAAGACCCAGTACTTC.

This clone was counted a few times. This rearrangement joins TRBV9 to TRBJ2-3; TRBD1 aligns across 8 bases. Germline CDR1 reads SGDLS; CDR2 reads YYNGEE. Germline trimming cut 1 base from V and 2 bases from J; bases unmatched to any gene: 6. The CDR3 runs to 16 residues. Here the CDR3 reads CASSVSPDRATDTQYF. DNA for the CDR3: TGTGCCAGCAGCGTAAGCCCGGACAGGGCCACAGATACGCAGTATTTT.

This chain uses TRBV19 with TRBJ2-4; tentative D call: TRBD1 (7 bases). The germline V and J ends were trimmed by 6 bases and 3 bases, with 15 bases remaining between them. Germline V gene lookup returns CDR1 LNHDA and CDR2 SQIVND (reference sequence). The CDR3 spans 15 residues. The CDR3 DNA reads TGTGCCAGTAGGGCGACAGGGAGGAGCAAAAACATTCAGTACTTC. It is translated as CASRATGRSKNIQYF.

The chain couples TRBV19 to TRBJ2-2, with TRBD1 matching 9 bases. This CDR3 region has 15 residues. The V segment lost 8 bases and the J segment 8 bases; nucleotides outside the gene matches: 12. In germline, CDR1 is LNHDA, CDR2 SQIVND (reference sequence). CDR3 DNA: TGTGCCAGTGCCCCGGGACAGGGTCTAGTAGGGGAGCTGTTTTTT. This gives the protein CASAPGQGLVGELFF.

Regarding this clone: Its ends do not fully match the called genes, so a read error is possible. The same CDR3 is also encoded by other DNA sequences in this sample. The chain has TRBV5-1 and TRBJ1-2, with 7 bases aligning to TRBD1. Germline CDR1 is SGHRS and CDR2 is YFSETQ. The CDR3 runs to 15 residues. The CDR3, as DNA: TGCGCCAGCAGCTTACCCAGACAGGGATGGTATGGCTACACCTTT. Protein product: CASSLPRQGWYGYTF.

The rearrangement links TRBV10-3 to TRBJ2-3, with D possibly TRBD2 on 6 matching bases. Trimming shortened V by 10 bases and J by 0 bases, and 11 bases separated the two germline ends. Germline V lookup: CDR1 ENHRY, CDR2 SYGVKD. The CDR3 is made up of 13 amino acids. The CDR3 coding sequence is TGTGCCACCAGGGACTCAAGCACAGATACGCAGTATTTT. It is translated as CATRDSSTDTQYF.